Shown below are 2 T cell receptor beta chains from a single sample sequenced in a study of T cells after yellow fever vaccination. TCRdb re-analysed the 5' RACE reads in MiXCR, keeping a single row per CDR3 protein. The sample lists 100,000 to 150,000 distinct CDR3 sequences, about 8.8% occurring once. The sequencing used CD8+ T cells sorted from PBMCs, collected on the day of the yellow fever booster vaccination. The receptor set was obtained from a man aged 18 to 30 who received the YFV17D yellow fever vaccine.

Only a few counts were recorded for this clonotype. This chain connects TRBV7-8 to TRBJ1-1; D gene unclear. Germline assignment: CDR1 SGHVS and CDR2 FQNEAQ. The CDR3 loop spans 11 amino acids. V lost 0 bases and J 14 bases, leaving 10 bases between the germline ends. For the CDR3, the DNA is TGTGCCAGCAGCTTAGCGGAGGTGTACTTCTTT. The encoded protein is CASSLAEVYFF.

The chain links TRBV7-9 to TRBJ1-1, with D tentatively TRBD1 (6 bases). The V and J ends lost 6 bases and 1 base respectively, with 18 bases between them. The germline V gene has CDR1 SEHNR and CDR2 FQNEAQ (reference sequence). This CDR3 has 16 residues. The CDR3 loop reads CASRPPQDRRNTEAFF. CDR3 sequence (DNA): TGTGCCAGCAGACCCCCCCAGGACAGAAGGAACACTGAAGCTTTCTTT. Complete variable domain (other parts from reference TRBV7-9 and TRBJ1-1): DTGVSQNPRHKITKRGQNVTFRCDPISEHNRLYWYRQTLGQGPEFLTYFQNEAQLEKSRLLSDRFSAERPKGSFSTLEIQRTEQGDSAMYLCASRPPQDRRNTEAFFGQGTRLTVV.